Below are 2 T cell receptor beta chains sequenced from a single sample in a study of OX40 agonist ivuxolimab in advanced cancers. Some clones are missing from TCRdb's copy, which holds only in-frame ones; the method was immunoSEQ multiplex PCR. The table shows under 110,000 clones, with 75% to 95% occurring only once. This specimen was CD4+ or CD8+ T cells sorted from blood, taken in a trial of the OX40 agonist ivuxolimab. These receptors originate from an adult with an advanced solid tumor such as melanoma, head and neck, liver or kidney cancer.

The chain uses TRBV6-5 and TRBJ2-5, with D maybe TRBD2 (5 bases). V was clipped by 6 bases and J by 2 bases, with 13 bases between them. This CDR3 has 14 amino acids. CDR1 is MNHEY, CDR2 SVGAGI, per germline. This chain's CDR3 is CASRRRTEQETQYF. The CDR3 DNA reads as TGTGCCAGCAGGAGACGGACTGAACAAGAGACCCAGTACTTC.

The chain is built from TRBV18 and TRBJ2-5; 10 bases are shared with TRBD1. CDR3 size: 14 residues. Germline lookup yields CDR1 KGHSH and CDR2 LQKENI. Trimming at V came to 6 bases and at J to 6 bases, leaving 7 bases not matched to a gene. This CDR3 reads CASSDQGQGKTQYF. CDR3 nucleotides: TGTGCCAGCTCCGACCAGGGACAGGGGAAGACCCAGTACTTC.